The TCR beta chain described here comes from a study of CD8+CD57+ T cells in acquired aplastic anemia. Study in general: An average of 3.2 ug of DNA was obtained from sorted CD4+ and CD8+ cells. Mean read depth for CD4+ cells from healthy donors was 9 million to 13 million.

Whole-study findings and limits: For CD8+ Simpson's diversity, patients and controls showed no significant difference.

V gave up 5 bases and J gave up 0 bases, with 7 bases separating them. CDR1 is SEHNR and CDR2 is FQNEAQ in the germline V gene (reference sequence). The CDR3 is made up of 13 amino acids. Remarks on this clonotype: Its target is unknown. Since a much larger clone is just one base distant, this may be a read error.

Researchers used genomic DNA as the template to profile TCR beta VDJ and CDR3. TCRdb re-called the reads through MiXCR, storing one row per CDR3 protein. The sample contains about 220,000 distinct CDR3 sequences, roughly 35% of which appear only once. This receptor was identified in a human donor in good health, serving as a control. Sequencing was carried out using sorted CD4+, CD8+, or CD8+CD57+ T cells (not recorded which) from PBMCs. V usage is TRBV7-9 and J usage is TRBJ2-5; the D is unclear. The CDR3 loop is CASSQSDQETQYF. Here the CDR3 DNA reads TGTGCCAGCAGCCAATCGGACCAAGAGACCCAGTACTTC.